The clone carrying this T cell receptor (beta chain) showed up just once. V lost 2 bases, J lost 4 bases, and 21 bases lay in between. The CDR3 is made up of 18 amino acids. Germline values: CDR1 MGHDK, CDR2 SYGVNS. Original methodology: Filtering differed since immunoSEQ provided only junctions, with no quality scores. Libraries were prepared by immunoSEQ multiplex PCR; TCRdb keeps only in-frame clonotypes and omits some of them. That table gives V, J and clone size, and the DNA gave D and trimming. The profile shows 780,000 or so clones, over 55% of them singletons. This sample stems from a study of shared clonotypes between healthy human individuals. The donors, all of them Caucasian adults, lived in Nashville, Tennessee.

The specimen sequenced was memory CD4+ T cells sorted from blood. Specified subset: CD45RA-negative fraction. The sequence was collected from a woman aged 30 to 39 in good health. The chain recombines TRBV25-1 with TRBJ2-1; D not resolved. The CDR3 bases are TGTGCCAGCAGTGAAGGGTTCTCGATGTCAGGAGCATACAATGAGCAGTTCTTC. Its protein product is CASSEGFSMSGAYNEQFF.